This T cell receptor (beta chain) was recorded in a study of T cell repertoires in cytomegalovirus infection (dated by TCRdb to the late 2010s). As for the study more broadly: Because public TCR beta signatures pointed to carriage of CMV infection together with the matching HLA type, the HLA type of each donor mattered for the analysis. General study outcomes and caveats: The ex vivo response was dominated by HLA-C-restricted CMV-specific TCR beta clonotypes, and the single most frequent clonotype in two of eight donors was supplied by these HLA-C-restricted clonotypes. Cumulative frequency of public TCR beta family members discriminated carriers of CMV infection plus the relevant HLA type in this cohort and an independent 352-donor cohort.

This clonotype was seen at least ten times. No cognate antigen has been identified for it. Per-nucleotide qualities are absent, and no much larger clonotype sits a single base away. This sample was sequenced with an Illumina HiSeq 1500. The public reads were reprocessed in TCRdb via fastp at Q25 and MiXCR, keeping in-frame beta chains. Every entry covers one CDR3 protein and lists the most common genes and DNA from its rows. The sample has 630,000 or so distinct CDR3 sequences on record, around 24% of them singletons. Clones ranked in the top ten supply under 8.5% of the sample. Sequences MDHEN (CDR1) and SYDVKM (CDR2) are obtained from the germline V gene. The CDR3 measures 13 amino acids from cysteine to phenylalanine. The sequence is cut down to CDR3 DNA, 39 bases in frame from base 1. V is clipped by 5 bases and J by 5 bases, and the sequence between their germline boundaries is 11 bases long.

This chain joins TRBV28 to TRBJ2-3, with TRBD1 perhaps the D gene, on 6 matching bases. The sequenced material came from CD8+ T cells from PBMCs. The clonotype comes from a human donor in good health (CMV status not recorded). Some clones in this sample may be carry-over from other donors' samples. The sequence in DNA is TGTGCCAGCAGTCCACCAGGGGTAGATACGCAGTATTTT. It encodes CASSPPGVDTQYF.